One sample yielded the 10 T cell receptor beta chains listed below, sequenced in a study of blood T cell repertoires in COVID-19. Profiling relied on immunoSEQ multiplex PCR, and the TCRdb table lists in-frame clones only, not all of them. The sample has 95,000 to 150,000 clones, around 90% seen once. Sequencing used peripheral blood. These receptors came from a woman in her forties or fifties with active or convalescent COVID-19.

The chain couples TRBV6-1 to TRBJ1-6, with a weak D call TRBD1 (5 bases). The V gene lost 2 bases and the J gene lost 12 bases, with 11 bases spanning the gap. CDR3 size: 13 residues. Germline V gives CDR1 MNHNS, CDR2 SASEGT. The CDR3 spells CASSERSGLPLHF. The CDR3 DNA reads as TGTGCCAGCAGTGAAAGATCAGGGCTACCCCTCCACTTT.

For this clone: One end of the junction fails to match germline, which may point to a read error. The rearrangement links TRBV7-7 to TRBJ1-6, with 8 bases that match TRBD1. CDR3 length: 16 amino acids. CDR1 and CDR2 (germline): SSHAT, FNYEAQ (reference sequence). The CDR3 coding sequence is TGTGCTAGCAGCTTAGCTGGGGGACAGGCGAATTCACCCCTCCACTTT. Its translation is CASSLAGGQANSPLHF.

The V call is TRBV3-1 (or the pseudogene TRBV3-2), the J call TRBJ1-4, with unresolved D. Germline V gene sequence: CDR1 LGHDT, CDR2 YNNKEL (reference sequence). CDR3 length: 15 residues. V was pared by 1 base and J by 7 bases, with 13 bases between. CDR3 residues: CASSQGGLASEKLFF. The CDR3 DNA is TGTGCCAGCAGCCAAGGCGGGTTGGCTAGTGAAAAACTGTTTTTT.

This sequence joins TRBV10-3 and TRBJ1-1; 7 nucleotides line up with TRBD1. Germline CDR1 ENHRY, CDR2 SYGVKD. V lost 3 bases to trimming and J lost 3 bases; unmatched junction nucleotides: 1. This CDR3 has 13 amino acids. CDR3 sequence reads: CAISEDRDTEAFF. Here the CDR3 DNA reads TGTGCCATCAGTGAAGACAGGGACACTGAAGCTTTCTTT.

The CDR3 sequence: CASSSPTGVGNEQFF. The CDR3 nucleotides are TGTGCCAGCAGCTCTCCGACAGGGGTGGGCAATGAGCAGTTCTTC. The chain recombines TRBV7-9 with TRBJ2-1; 8 bases are a match to TRBD1. The CDR3 sequence is 15 residues long. V gave up 4 bases and J gave up 6 bases; unmatched junction bases: 8. Germline V gene data show CDR1 as SEHNR and CDR2 as FQNEAQ (reference sequence). The full variable domain, completed using reference TRBV7-9 and TRBJ2-1, is DTGVSQNPRHKITKRGQNVTFRCDPISEHNRLYWYRQTLGQGPEFLTYFQNEAQLEKSRLLSDRFSAERPKGSFSTLEIQRTEQGDSAMYLCASSSPTGVGNEQFFGPGTRLTVL.

CDR3 region: CASSFTGNTEAFF. The CDR3 DNA sequence: TGTGCCAGCAGTTTCACCGGGAACACTGAAGCTTTCTTT. The V call is TRBV6-2 or TRBV6-3, the J call TRBJ1-1; D is uncertain. Germline V gene sequence: CDR1 MNHEY, CDR2 SVGEGT. V lost 4 bases and J 1 base, leaving 7 bases between the germline ends. The CDR3 has 13 residues.

This clone was seen more than once but under ten times. V is TRBV28 and J is TRBJ2-7, with a tentative D call TRBD1 (7 bases). V was trimmed by 4 bases and J by 2 bases, leaving 15 bases between them. The CDR3 has 15 amino acids. Germline loops: CDR1 MDHEN, CDR2 SYDVKM. The CDR3 reads CASSSPPRGAYEQYF. The CDR3 bases are TGTGCCAGCAGTTCCCCCCCCAGGGGGGCCTACGAGCAGTACTTC.

V and J are TRBV2 and TRBJ1-1; the match to TRBD1 covers 8 bases. CDR1 is SNHLY and CDR2 is FYNNEI in the germline V gene. V lost 6 bases, J lost 3 bases, and 6 bases stayed unmatched. This CDR3 comprises 14 residues. This chain's CDR3 is CASRTGVPDTEAFF. CDR3 nucleotide sequence: TGTGCCAGCAGGACAGGGGTCCCCGACACTGAAGCTTTCTTT.

This clone was seen a handful of times. V gene TRBV7-3 combines with J gene TRBJ2-7; TRBD2 agrees at 10 bases. V dropped 3 bases and J dropped 0; count of bases not matched to a gene: 8. The CDR3 is 17 amino acids. CDR1 SGHTA and CDR2 FQGTGA come from the germline V gene. CDR3 in DNA: TGTGCCAGCAGCTTTACTAGCGGGAAAGAAAGCTCCTACGAGCAGTACTTC. Residues: CASSFTSGKESSYEQYF.

The genes are TRBV2 and TRBJ1-2, with no clear D. In germline, CDR1 is SNHLY, CDR2 FYNNEI. The CDR3 has 12 amino acids. V was clipped by 8 bases and J by 5 bases, with 12 bases between them. The CDR3 sequence is CASLGGLYGYTF. The CDR3 nucleotides read TGTGCCAGCCTGGGAGGATTATATGGCTACACCTTC.